These 3 T cell receptor beta chains originate from one sample sequenced in a study of blood T cell repertoires in COVID-19. Sequencing used immunoSEQ multiplex PCR; TCRdb keeps in-frame clones, though not all of them. The table includes approximately 120,000 clones, around 74% detected once. The sample consisted of peripheral blood. The source is a man older than 75 with COVID-19, enrolled during active disease.

V usage is TRBV27 and J usage is TRBJ1-5, with a weak D call TRBD1 (6 bases). Trimming stripped 5 bases from V and 3 bases from J, with 11 bases between. CDR1 MNHEY and CDR2 SMNVEV come from the germline V gene (reference sequence). The CDR3 runs to 14 residues. CDR3 sequence (DNA): TGTGCCAGCAGTCCACAGGGAGACAATCAGCCCCAGCATTTT. Amino acid sequence: CASSPQGDNQPQHF.

The chain employs TRBV18 and TRBJ1-5; D gene unclear. The V gene's germline CDR1 is KGHSH and CDR2 LQKENI. Trimming pared 1 base from V and 4 bases from J, leaving 11 bases between. This CDR3 has 15 amino acids. CDR3 coding DNA: TGTGCCAGCTCACCACGAGGGAACGCTAATCAGCCCCAGCATTTT. It yields the protein CASSPRGNANQPQHF.

This clone has a handful of counts. The chain combines TRBV6-2 or TRBV6-3 with TRBJ1-2, with D possibly TRBD1 on 5 matching bases. Germline V gives CDR1 MNHEY, CDR2 SVGEGT. Trimming shortened V by 5 bases and J by 5 bases, and 18 bases separated the two germline ends. The CDR3 contains 15 residues. CDR3 nucleotides: TGTGCCAGCAGTATCCCCCGGGACGGACTATATGGCTACACCTTC. Encoded protein: CASSIPRDGLYGYTF.